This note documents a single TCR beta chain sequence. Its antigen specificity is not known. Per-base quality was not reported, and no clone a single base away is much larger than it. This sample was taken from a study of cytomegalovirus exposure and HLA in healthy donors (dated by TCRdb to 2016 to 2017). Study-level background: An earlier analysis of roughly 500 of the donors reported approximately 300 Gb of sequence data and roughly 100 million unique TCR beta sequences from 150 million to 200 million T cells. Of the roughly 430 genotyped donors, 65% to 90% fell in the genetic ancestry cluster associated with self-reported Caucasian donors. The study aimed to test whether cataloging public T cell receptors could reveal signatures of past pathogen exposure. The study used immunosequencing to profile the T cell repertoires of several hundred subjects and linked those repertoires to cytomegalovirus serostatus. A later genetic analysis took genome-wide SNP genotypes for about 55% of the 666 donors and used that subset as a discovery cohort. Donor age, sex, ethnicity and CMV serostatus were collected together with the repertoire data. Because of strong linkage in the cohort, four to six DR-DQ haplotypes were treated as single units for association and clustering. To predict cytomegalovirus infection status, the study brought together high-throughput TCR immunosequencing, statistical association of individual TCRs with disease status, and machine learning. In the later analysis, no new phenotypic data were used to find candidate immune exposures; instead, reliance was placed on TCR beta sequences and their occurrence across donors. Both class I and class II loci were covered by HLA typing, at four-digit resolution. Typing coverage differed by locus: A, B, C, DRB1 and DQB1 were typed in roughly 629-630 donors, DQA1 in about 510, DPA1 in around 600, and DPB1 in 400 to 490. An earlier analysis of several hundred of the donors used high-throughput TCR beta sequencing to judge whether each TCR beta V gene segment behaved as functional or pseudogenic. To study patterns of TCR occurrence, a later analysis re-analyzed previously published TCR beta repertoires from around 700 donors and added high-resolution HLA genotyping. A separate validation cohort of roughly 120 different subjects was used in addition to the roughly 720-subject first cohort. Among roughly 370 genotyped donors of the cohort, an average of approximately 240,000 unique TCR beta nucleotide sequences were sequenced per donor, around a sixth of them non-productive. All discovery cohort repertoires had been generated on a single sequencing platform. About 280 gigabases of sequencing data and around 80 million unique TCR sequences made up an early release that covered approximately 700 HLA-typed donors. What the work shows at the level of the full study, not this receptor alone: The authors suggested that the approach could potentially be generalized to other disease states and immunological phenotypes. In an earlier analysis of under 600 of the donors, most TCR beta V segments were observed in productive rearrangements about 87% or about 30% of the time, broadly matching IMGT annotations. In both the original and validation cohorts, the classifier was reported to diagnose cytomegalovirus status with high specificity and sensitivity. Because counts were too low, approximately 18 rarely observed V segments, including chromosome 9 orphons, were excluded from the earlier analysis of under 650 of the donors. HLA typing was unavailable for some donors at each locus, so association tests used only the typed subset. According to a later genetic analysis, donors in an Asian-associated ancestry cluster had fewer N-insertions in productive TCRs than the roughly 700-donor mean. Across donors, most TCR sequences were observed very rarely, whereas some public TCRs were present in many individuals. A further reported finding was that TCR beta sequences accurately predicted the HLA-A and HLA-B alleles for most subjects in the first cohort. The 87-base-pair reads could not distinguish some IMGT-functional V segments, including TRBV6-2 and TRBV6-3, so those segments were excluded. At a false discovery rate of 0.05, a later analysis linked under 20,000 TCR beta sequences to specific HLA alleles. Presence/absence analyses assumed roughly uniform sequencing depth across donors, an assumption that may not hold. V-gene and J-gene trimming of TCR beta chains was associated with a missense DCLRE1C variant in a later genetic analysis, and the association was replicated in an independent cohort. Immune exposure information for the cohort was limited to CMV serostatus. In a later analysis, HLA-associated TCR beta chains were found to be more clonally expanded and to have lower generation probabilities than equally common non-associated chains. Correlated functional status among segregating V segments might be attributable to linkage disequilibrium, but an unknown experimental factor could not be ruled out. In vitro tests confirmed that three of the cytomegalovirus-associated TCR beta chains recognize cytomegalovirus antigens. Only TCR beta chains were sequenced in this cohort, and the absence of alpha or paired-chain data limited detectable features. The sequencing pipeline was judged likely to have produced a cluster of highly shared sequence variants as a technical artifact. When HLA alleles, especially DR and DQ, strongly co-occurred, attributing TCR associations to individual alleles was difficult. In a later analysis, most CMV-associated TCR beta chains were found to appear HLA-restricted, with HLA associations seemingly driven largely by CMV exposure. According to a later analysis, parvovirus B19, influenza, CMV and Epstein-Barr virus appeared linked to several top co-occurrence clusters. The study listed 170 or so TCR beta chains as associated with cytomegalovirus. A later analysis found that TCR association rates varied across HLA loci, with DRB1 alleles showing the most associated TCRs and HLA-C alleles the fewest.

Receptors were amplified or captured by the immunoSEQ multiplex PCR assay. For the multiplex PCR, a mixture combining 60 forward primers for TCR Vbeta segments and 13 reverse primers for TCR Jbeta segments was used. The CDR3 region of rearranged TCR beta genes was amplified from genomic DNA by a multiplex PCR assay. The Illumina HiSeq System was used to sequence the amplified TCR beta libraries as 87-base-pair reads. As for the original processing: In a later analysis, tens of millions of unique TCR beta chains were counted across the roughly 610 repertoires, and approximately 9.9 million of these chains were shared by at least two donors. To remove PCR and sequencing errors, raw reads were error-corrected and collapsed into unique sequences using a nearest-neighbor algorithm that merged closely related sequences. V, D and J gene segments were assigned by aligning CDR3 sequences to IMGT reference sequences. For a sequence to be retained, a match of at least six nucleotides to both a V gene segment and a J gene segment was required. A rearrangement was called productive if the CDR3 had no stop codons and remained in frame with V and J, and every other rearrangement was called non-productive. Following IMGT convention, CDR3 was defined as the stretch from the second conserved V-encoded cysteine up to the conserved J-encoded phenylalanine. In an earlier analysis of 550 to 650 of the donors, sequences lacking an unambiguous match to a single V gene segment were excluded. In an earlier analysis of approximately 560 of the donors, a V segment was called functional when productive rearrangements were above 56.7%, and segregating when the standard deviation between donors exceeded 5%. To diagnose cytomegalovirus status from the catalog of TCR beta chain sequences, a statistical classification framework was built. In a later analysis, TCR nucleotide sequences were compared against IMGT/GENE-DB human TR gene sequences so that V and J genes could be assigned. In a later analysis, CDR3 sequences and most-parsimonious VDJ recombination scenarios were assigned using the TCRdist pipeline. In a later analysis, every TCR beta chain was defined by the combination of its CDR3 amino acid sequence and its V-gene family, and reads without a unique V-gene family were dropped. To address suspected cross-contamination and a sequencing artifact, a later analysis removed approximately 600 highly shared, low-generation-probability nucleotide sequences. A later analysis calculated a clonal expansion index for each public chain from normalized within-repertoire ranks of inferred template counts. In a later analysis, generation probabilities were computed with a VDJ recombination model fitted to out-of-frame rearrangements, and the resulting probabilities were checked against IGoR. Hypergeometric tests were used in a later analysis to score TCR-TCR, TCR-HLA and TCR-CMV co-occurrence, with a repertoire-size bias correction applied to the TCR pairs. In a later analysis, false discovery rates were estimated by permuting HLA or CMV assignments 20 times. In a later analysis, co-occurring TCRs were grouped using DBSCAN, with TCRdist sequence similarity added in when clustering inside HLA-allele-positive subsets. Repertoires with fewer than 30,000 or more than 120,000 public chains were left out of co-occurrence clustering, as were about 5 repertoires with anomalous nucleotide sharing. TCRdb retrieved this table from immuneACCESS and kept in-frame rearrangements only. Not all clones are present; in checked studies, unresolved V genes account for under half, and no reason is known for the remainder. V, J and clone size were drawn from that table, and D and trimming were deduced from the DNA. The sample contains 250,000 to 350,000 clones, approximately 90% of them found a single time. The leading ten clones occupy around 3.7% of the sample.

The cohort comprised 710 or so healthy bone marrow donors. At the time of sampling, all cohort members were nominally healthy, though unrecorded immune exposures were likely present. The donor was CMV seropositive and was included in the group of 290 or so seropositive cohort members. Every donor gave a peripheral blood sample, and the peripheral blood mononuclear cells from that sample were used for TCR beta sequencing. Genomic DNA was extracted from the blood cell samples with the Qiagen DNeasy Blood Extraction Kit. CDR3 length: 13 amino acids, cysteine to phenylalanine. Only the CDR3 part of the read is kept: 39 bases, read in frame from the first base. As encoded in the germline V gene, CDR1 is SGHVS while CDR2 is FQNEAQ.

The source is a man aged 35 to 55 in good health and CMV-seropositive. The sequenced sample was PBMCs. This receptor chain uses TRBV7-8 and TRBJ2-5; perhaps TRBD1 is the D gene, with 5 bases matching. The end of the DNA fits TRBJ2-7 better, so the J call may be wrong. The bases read TGTGCCAGCAGCTCCCCCCAGGGTTACGAGCAGTACTTC. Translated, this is CASSSPQGYEQYF.